This TCR beta chain was recorded in a study of T cell repertoires in cytomegalovirus infection. About the research overall: Carrying CMV and the relevant HLA type showed in public TCR beta signatures.

In regard to this clonotype: Its antigen is undetermined.

Regarding the study as a whole: Ex vivo, HLA-C-restricted CMV-specific TCR beta clonotypes prevailed over the rest of the response.

MiXCR, applied by TCRdb to the reads, yields one record per CDR3 protein. Of about 740,000 distinct CDR3 sequences in the sample, roughly a third were seen once. This CDR3 has 15 amino acids. With 6 bases clipped from V and 5 bases from J, the junction kept 10 bases outside the gene matches. Germline values: CDR1 DFQATT, CDR2 SNEGSKA (reference sequence). The chain joins TRBV20-1 to TRBJ2-7, with 13 positions matching TRBD2. Sequencing was performed on PBMCs. The clonotype was recovered from a human donor in good health (CMV status not recorded). Some clones in this sample may be carry-over from other donors' samples. CDR3 sequence reads: CSAQTSGRARDEQYF. As DNA, the CDR3 is TGCAGTGCCCAAACTAGCGGGAGGGCCCGGGACGAGCAGTACTTC.